The following is a TCR beta chain sequence with its context. Study processing details: Amplified reference gene primers provided the basis for estimating nucleated cell counts. The assay was immunoSEQ multiplex PCR, and TCRdb's table has in-frame clones only and misses some. That table furnishes V, J and clone size, whereas the DNA furnished D and trimming. Among around 230,000 clones listed, about nine tenths were seen once. The data belong to a study of blood T cell repertoires in COVID-19. The overall study: Collection of acute and convalescent COVID-19 samples took place in the United States, Italy and Spain. PBMCs, B-cell-depleted T cells, or T cells were the source of the cDNA or gDNA that made up the material.

Germline CDR1 and CDR2: LGHDT and YNNKEL (reference sequence). The CDR3 contains 18 residues. V lost 1 base and J lost 6; bases outside the gene matches: 11. This chain uses TRBV3-1 (or the pseudogene TRBV3-2) with TRBJ1-6, with 8 bases that match TRBD1. The receptor was isolated from a man aged 55 to 70 who had recovered from COVID-19. The material sequenced was peripheral blood. The CDR3 loop reads CASSQARGTGRLNSPLHF. CDR3 bases: TGTGCCAGCAGCCAAGCGCGTGGGACAGGCCGACTTAATTCACCCCTCCACTTT.